These T cell receptor beta chains were read from a single sample in a study of read filtering for tumor transcriptome and immune sequencing. MiXCR, run by TCRdb on the reads, gives a single entry per CDR3 protein. The data show some 46,000 distinct CDR3 sequences, with about a fifth seen just once and 30% to 45% held by the top ten. The sample comprised a population of CD138-negative cells sorted from bone marrow. These receptors all stem from a donor aged 40 or older with multiple myeloma. Each CDR3 is given with its conserved first and last residue. Each record gives: clone size, J gene, D gene, V gene, CDR3 DNA, CDR3 protein. A D gene is named only where the DNA matches it firmly. Clone size is not always given. Where it is, it says once, few, many or a class for expanded clones.

clone size: many; J gene: TRBJ2-3; D gene: TRBD1; V gene: TRBV19; CDR3 DNA: TGTGCCAGTAGAGCAACCGGGACAGTAAGCACAGATACGCAGTATTTT; CDR3 protein: CASRATGTVSTDTQYF
clone size: many; J gene: TRBJ2-1; D gene: NA; V gene: TRBV6-2/TRBV6-3; CDR3 DNA: TGTGCCAGCAGTTCGGCACCGGGAACACCCTACAATGAGCAGTTCTTC; CDR3 protein: CASSSAPGTPYNEQFF
clone size: many; J gene: TRBJ2-2; D gene: NA; V gene: TRBV6-2/TRBV6-3; CDR3 DNA: TGTGCCAGCAGTTACTCGGAGACCGGGGAGCTGTTTTTT; CDR3 protein: CASSYSETGELFF
clone size: many; J gene: TRBJ2-7; D gene: NA; V gene: TRBV6-2/TRBV6-3; CDR3 DNA: TGTGCCAGCAGTTACTCGGGGGAAGAGGGAACGACCACCTACGAGCAGTACTTC; CDR3 protein: CASSYSGEEGTTTYEQYF
clone size: NA; J gene: TRBJ2-5; D gene: NA; V gene: TRBV30; CDR3 DNA: TGTGCCTGGAACGGGGGTAGGGAGACCCAGTACTTC; CDR3 protein: CAWNGGRETQYF
clone size: many; J gene: TRBJ2-1; D gene: NA; V gene: TRBV6-2/TRBV6-3; CDR3 DNA: TGTGCCAGCAGCCCCGGGGGGCCCTTGAGGGAGCAGTTCTTC; CDR3 protein: CASSPGGPLREQFF
clone size: medium-sized; J gene: TRBJ2-7; D gene: TRBD1; V gene: TRBV11-3; CDR3 DNA: TGTGCCAGCAGCCAAGGGACAGGGGACTACGAGCAGTACTTC; CDR3 protein: CASSQGTGDYEQYF
clone size: many; J gene: TRBJ2-5; D gene: TRBD1; V gene: TRBV3-1; CDR3 DNA: TGTGCCAGCAGCCAAGAAGAAAGGGGGCATGAGACCCAGTACTTC; CDR3 protein: CASSQEERGHETQYF
clone size: few; J gene: TRBJ2-2; D gene: NA; V gene: TRBV4-1; CDR3 DNA: TGCGCCAGCAGCCAAATCGTTACCGGGGAGCTGTTTTTT; CDR3 protein: CASSQIVTGELFF
clone size: few; J gene: TRBJ1-4; D gene: TRBD1; V gene: TRBV9; CDR3 DNA: TGTGCCAGCAGCTTAACCGGGACAGGATACTCCGGGGAACTGTTTTTT; CDR3 protein: CASSLTGTGYSGELFF
clone size: many; J gene: TRBJ2-5; D gene: TRBD2; V gene: TRBV7-2; CDR3 DNA: TGTGCCAGCAGCCCCAACCAAGCGGGAGCGGTGGAGACCCAGTACTTC; CDR3 protein: CASSPNQAGAVETQYF
clone size: many; J gene: TRBJ2-3; D gene: NA; V gene: TRBV28; CDR3 DNA: TGTGCCAGCACCCCGGGTCGCACAGATACGCAGTATTTT; CDR3 protein: CASTPGRTDTQYF
clone size: many; J gene: TRBJ2-1; D gene: TRBD2; V gene: TRBV6-2/TRBV6-3; CDR3 DNA: TGTGCCAGCAGTTGGGCGGGAGGCCCCTACAATGAGCAGTTCTTC; CDR3 protein: CASSWAGGPYNEQFF
clone size: many; J gene: TRBJ2-3; D gene: TRBD2; V gene: TRBV7-6; CDR3 DNA: TGTGCCAGCAGCTCTATAGCGGGTAGCACAGATACGCAGTATTTT; CDR3 protein: CASSSIAGSTDTQYF
clone size: many; J gene: TRBJ2-7; D gene: NA; V gene: TRBV7-9; CDR3 DNA: TGTGCCAGCAGCTTAGCTGGAGGGGAGCAGTACTTC; CDR3 protein: CASSLAGGEQYF
clone size: many; J gene: TRBJ2-5; D gene: TRBD2; V gene: TRBV11-3; CDR3 DNA: TGTGCCAGCAGCAAGGGACTAGCGGGCGGTGAGACCCAGTACTTC; CDR3 protein: CASSKGLAGGETQYF
clone size: many; J gene: TRBJ2-6; D gene: NA; V gene: TRBV29-1; CDR3 DNA: TGCAGCGCCTACCAAGGCTCTGGGGCCAACGTCCTGACTTTC; CDR3 protein: CSAYQGSGANVLTF
clone size: medium-sized; J gene: TRBJ2-2; D gene: NA; V gene: TRBV29-1; CDR3 DNA: TGCAGCGCAAAGACCGGGGAGCTGTTTTTT; CDR3 protein: CSAKTGELFF
clone size: many; J gene: TRBJ2-3; D gene: TRBD2; V gene: TRBV6-4; CDR3 DNA: TGTGCCAGCAGTGAGTCAGCGGGGAGGTTTGATACGCAGTATTTT; CDR3 protein: CASSESAGRFDTQYF
clone size: medium-sized; J gene: TRBJ2-1; D gene: NA; V gene: TRBV7-2; CDR3 DNA: NA; CDR3 protein: CASSLVGSGTEKFF
clone size: NA; J gene: TRBJ2-1; D gene: TRBD2; V gene: TRBV28; CDR3 DNA: TGTGCCAGCATCCCGGCGGGGACTAGCGGGCACAATGAGCAGTTCTTC; CDR3 protein: CASIPAGTSGHNEQFF
clone size: many; J gene: TRBJ2-1; D gene: NA; V gene: TRBV14; CDR3 DNA: TGTGCCAGCAGCCAATGGGTCCTTTCGCCCTACAATGAGCAGTTCTTC; CDR3 protein: CASSQWVLSPYNEQFF
clone size: NA; J gene: TRBJ1-2; D gene: NA; V gene: TRBV20-1; CDR3 DNA: TGCAGTGCTAGTACCCTGGACCCGTCCAGCGGCTACACCTTC; CDR3 protein: CSASTLDPSSGYTF